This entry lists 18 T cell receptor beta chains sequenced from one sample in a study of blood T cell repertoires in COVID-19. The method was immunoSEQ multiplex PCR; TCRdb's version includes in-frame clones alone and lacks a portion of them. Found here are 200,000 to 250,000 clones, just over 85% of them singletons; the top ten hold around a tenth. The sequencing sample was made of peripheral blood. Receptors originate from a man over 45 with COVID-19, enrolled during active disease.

The CDR3 DNA is TGTGCCAGCAGCCCCGGACAGGGCTCTAACACTGAAGCTTTCTTT. It is translated as CASSPGQGSNTEAFF. The V call is TRBV7-8, the J call TRBJ1-1, with TRBD1 matching over 8 bases. Germline-derived CDR1 and CDR2 are SGHVS and FQNEAQ. The CDR3 contains 15 residues. Unmatched junction bases numbered 7, after V lost 5 bases and J lost 2 bases.

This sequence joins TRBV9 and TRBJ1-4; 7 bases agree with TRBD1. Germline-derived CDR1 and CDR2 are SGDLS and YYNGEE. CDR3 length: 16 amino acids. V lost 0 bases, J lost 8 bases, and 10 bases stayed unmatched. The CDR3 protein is CASSVGTGLILEKLFF. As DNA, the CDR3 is TGTGCCAGCAGCGTAGGGACAGGATTAATTCTGGAAAAACTGTTTTTT.

The CDR3 reads CASSLGGGTSGSTDTQYF. The DNA of the CDR3 is TGTGCCAGCAGCTTAGGGGGCGGGACTAGCGGGAGCACAGATACGCAGTATTTT. This rearrangement joins TRBV7-3 to TRBJ2-3; 12 bases line up with TRBD2. This CDR3 spans 18 amino acids. V shed 2 bases and J 0 bases; nucleotides not matched to a gene: 6. Germline V lookup: CDR1 SGHTA, CDR2 FQGTGA.

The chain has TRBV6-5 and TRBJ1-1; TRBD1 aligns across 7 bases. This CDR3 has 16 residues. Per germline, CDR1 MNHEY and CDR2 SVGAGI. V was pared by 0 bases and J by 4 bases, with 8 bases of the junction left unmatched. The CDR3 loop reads CASSYSTGKDGTEAFF. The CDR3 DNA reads TGTGCCAGCAGTTACTCGACAGGGAAGGATGGCACTGAAGCTTTCTTT.

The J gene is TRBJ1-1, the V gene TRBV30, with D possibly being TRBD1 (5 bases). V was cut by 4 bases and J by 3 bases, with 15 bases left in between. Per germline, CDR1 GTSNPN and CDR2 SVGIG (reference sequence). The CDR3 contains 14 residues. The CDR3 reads CAWMQGAGDTEAFF. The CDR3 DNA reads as TGTGCCTGGATGCAAGGGGCGGGGGACACTGAAGCTTTCTTT.

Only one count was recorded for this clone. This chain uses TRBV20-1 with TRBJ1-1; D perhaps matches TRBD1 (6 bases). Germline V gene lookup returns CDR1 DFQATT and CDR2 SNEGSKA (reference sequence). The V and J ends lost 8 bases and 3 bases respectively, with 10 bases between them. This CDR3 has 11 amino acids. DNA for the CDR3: TGCAGTAAAAACAGGGACACTGAAGCTTTCTTT. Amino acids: CSKNRDTEAFF.

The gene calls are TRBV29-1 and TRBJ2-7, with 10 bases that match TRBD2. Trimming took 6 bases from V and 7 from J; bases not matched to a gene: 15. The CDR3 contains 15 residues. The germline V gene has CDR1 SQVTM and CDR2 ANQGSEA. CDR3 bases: TGCAGCGTATCCCCGGGACTAGCGTCCCAGGTGGAGCAGTACTTC. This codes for CSVSPGLASQVEQYF.

The CDR3 here is CASSPGTSGPSSYNEQFF. The CDR3 nucleotides read TGTGCCAGCAGCCCCGGGACTAGCGGGCCTAGCTCCTACAATGAGCAGTTCTTC. This sequence joins TRBV5-6 and TRBJ2-1, with 12 positions matching TRBD2. The V and J ends lost 4 bases and 0 bases, in that order; junction bases with no gene match: 8. Looked up from germline, CDR1 is SGHDT and CDR2 is YYEEEE. The CDR3 totals 18 residues.

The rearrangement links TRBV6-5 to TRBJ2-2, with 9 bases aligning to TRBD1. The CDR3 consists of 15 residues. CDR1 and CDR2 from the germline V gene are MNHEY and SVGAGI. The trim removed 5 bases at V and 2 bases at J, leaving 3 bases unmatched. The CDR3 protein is CASSIQGANTGELFF. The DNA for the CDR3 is TGTGCCAGCAGTATACAGGGGGCCAACACCGGGGAGCTGTTTTTT.

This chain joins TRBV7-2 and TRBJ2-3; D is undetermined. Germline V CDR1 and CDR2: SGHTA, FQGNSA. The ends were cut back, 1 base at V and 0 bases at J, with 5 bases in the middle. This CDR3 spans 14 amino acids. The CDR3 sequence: CASSLGLSTDTQYF. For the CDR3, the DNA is TGTGCCAGCAGCTTAGGTCTAAGCACAGATACGCAGTATTTT.

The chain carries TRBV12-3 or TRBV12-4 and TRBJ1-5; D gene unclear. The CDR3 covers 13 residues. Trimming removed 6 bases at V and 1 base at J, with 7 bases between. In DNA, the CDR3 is TGTGCCAGCAGCTACCGCAGCAATCAGCCCCAGCATTTT. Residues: CASSYRSNQPQHF.

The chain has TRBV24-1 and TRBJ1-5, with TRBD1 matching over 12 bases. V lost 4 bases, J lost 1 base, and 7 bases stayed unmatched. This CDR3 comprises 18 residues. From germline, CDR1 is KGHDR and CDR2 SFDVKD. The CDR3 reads CATSDSGTGGYSNQPQHF. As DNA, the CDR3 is TGTGCCACCAGTGACTCTGGGACAGGGGGCTACAGCAATCAGCCCCAGCATTTT.

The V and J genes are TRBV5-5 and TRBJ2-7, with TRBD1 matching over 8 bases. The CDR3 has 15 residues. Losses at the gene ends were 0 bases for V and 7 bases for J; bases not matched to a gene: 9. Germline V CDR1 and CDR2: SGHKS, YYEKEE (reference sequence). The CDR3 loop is CASSLGGTGLWEQYF. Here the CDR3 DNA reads TGTGCCAGCAGCTTGGGGGGGACAGGTTTATGGGAGCAGTACTTC.

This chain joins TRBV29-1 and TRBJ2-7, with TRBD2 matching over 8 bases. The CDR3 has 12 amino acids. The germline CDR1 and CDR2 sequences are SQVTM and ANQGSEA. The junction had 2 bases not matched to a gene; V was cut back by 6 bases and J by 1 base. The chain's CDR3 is CSVTSASYEQYF. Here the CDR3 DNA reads TGCAGCGTGACTAGCGCTTCCTACGAGCAGTACTTC.

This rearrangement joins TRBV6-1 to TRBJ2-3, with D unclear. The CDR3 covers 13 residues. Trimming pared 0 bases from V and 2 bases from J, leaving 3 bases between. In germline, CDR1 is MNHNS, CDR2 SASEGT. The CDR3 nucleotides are TGTGCCAGCAGTGAAGCATACACAGATACGCAGTATTTT. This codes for CASSEAYTDTQYF.

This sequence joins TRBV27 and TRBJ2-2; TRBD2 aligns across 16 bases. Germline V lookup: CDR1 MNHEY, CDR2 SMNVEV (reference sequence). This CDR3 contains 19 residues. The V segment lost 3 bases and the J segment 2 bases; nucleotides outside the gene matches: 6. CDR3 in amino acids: CASSFRGLAGGINTGELFF. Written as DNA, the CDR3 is TGTGCCAGCAGTTTCCGGGGACTAGCGGGAGGGATAAACACCGGGGAGCTGTTTTTT.

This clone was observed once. Written as DNA, the CDR3 is TGTGCCAGCAGCTTAGAGGCTAGCGGAAGCTACGAGCAGTACTTC. It yields the protein CASSLEASGSYEQYF. The chain recombines TRBV7-9 with TRBJ2-7; TRBD2 matches at 7 bases. Germline V CDR1 and CDR2: SEHNR, FQNEAQ (reference sequence). The V and J ends lost 1 base and 3 bases, in that order; junction bases with no gene match: 6. The CDR3 length is 15 residues.

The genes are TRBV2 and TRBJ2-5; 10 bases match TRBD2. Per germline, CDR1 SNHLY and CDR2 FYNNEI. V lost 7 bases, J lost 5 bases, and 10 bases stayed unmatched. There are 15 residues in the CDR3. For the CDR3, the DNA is TGTGCCAGCATGGAAGAGCGGGGGGGCCGGGAGACCCAGTACTTC. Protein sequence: CASMEERGGRETQYF. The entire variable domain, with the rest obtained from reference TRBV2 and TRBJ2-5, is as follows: EPEVTQTPSHQVTQMGQEVILRCVPISNHLYFYWYRQILGQKVEFLVSFYNNEISEKSEIFDDQFSVERPDGSNFTLKIRSTKLEDSAMYFCASMEERGGRETQYFGPGTRLLVL.